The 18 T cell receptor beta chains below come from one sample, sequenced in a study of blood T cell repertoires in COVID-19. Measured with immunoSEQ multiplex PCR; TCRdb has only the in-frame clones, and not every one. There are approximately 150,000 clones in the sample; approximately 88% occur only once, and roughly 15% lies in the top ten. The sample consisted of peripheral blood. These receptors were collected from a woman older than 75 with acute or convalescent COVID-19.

This CDR3 reads CASSYQGYHGYTF. The CDR3, as DNA: TGTGCCAGCAGTTACCAGGGTTATCATGGCTACACCTTC. V usage is TRBV27 and J usage is TRBJ1-2, with a possible D match to TRBD1 (5 bases). With 4 bases removed from V and 6 bases from J, the gap between germline ends came to 12 bases. There are 13 residues in the CDR3. CDR1 MNHEY and CDR2 SMNVEV come from the germline V gene (reference sequence).

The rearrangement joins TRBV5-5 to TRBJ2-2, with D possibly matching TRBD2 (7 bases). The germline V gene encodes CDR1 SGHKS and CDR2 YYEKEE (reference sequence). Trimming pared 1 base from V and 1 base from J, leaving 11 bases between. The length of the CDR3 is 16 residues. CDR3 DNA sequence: TGTGCCAGCAGCTTGTTGGGAGGGGGGAACACCGGGGAGCTGTTTTTT. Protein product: CASSLLGGGNTGELFF.

The CDR3 loop reads CASSYKRQGALEQYF. CDR3 coding DNA: TGTGCCAGCAGTTACAAGAGACAGGGGGCATTAGAGCAGTACTTC. V is TRBV6-6 and J is TRBJ2-7; the match to TRBD1 covers 10 bases. The CDR3 is made up of 15 amino acids. The germline V gene encodes CDR1 MNHNY and CDR2 SVGAGI (reference sequence). V lost 2 bases to trimming and J lost 7 bases; unmatched junction nucleotides: 8.

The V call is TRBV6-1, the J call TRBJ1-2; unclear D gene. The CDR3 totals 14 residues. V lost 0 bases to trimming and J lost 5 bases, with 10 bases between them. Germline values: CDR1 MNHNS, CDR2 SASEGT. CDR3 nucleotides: TGTGCCAGCAGTGAAGCGCGGCAGAGGTATGGCTACACCTTC. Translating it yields CASSEARQRYGYTF.

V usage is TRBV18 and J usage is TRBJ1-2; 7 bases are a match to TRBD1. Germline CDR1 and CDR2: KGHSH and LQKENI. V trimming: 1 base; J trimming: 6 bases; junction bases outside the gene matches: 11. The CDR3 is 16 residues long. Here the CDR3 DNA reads TGTGCCAGCTCACCACAGAGGAACAGGGGAGACGATGGCTACACCTTC. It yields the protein CASSPQRNRGDDGYTF.

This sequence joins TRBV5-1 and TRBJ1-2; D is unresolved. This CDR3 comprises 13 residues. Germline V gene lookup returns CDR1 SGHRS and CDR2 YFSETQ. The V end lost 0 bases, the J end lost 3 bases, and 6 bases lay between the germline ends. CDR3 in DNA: TGCGCCAGCAGCTTGGACGGGGACTATGGCTACACCTTC. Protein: CASSLDGDYGYTF.

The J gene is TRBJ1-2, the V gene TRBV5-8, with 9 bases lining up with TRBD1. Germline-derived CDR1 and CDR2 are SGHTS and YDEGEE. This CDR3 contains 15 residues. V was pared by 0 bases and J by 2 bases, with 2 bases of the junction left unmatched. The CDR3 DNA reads TGTGCCAGCAGCTTGGACAGGGGGCCGAACTATGGCTACACCTTC. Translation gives CASSLDRGPNYGYTF.

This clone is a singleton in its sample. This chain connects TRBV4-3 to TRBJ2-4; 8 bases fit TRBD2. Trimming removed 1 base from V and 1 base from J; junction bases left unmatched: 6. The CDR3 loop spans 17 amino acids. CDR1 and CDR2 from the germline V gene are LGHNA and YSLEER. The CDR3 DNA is TGCGCCAGCAGCCAAGGAACGGGAGGGGGGGCCAAAAACATTCAGTACTTC. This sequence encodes CASSQGTGGGAKNIQYF.

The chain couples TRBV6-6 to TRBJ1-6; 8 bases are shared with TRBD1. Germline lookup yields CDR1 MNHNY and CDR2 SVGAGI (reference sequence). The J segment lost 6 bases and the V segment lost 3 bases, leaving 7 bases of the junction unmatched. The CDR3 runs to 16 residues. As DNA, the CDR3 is TGTGCCAGCAGTTATCCGGGGGACAGGCTTAATTCACCCCTCCACTTT. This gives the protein CASSYPGDRLNSPLHF.

CDR3 bases: TGTGCCAGCTCCCTGGGACAGGGGGAAGGAAACACCATATATTTT. Its protein is CASSLGQGEGNTIYF. The chain carries TRBV18 and TRBJ1-3; 11 nucleotides align to TRBD1. The V gene end was trimmed by 6 bases and the J gene end by 4 bases; junction bases not matched to a gene: 5. This CDR3 has 15 amino acids. Germline V gene sequence: CDR1 KGHSH, CDR2 LQKENI.

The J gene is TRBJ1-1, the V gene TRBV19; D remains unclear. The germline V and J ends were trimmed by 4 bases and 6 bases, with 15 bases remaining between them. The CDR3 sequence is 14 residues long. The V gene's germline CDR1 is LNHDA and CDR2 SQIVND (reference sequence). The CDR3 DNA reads TGTGCCAGTAGTACCCCCGGGGTGTTCGCTGAAGCTTTCTTT. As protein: CASSTPGVFAEAFF.

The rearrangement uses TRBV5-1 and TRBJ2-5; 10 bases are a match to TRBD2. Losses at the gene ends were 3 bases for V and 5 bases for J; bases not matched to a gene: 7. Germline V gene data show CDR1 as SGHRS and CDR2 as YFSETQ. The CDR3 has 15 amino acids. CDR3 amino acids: CASSSLGTSVETQYF. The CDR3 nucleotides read TGCGCCAGCAGCTCGCTAGGGACTAGCGTGGAGACCCAGTACTTC.

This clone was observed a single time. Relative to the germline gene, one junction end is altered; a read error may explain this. CDR3: CASSPGRAGANVLTF. For the CDR3, the DNA is TGTGCTAGCAGCCCGGGCAGGGCTGGGGCCAACGTCCTGACTTTC. V and J are TRBV7-7 and TRBJ2-6; D may be TRBD1 (5 bases). Germline values: CDR1 SSHAT, CDR2 FNYEAQ (reference sequence). The CDR3 extends over 15 amino acids. Looking up the rest from reference TRBV7-7 and TRBJ2-6 gives the full variable domain: GAGVSQSPRYKVTKRGQDVTLRCDPISSHATLYWYQQALGQGPEFLTYFNYEAQPDKSGLPSDRFSAERPEGSISTLTIQRTEQRDSAMYRCASSPGRAGANVLTFGAGSRLTVL.

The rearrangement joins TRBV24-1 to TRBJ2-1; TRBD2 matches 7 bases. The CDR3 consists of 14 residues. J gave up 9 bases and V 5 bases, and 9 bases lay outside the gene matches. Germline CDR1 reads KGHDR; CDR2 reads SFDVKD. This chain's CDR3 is CATSVAGRGGEQFF. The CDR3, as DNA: TGTGCCACCAGTGTTGCAGGGCGCGGGGGTGAGCAGTTCTTC.

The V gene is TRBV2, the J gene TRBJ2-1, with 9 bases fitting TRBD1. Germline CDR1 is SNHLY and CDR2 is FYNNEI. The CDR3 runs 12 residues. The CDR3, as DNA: TGTGCGGTCGGGACAGGGATCAATGAGCAGTTCTTC. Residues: CAVGTGINEQFF.

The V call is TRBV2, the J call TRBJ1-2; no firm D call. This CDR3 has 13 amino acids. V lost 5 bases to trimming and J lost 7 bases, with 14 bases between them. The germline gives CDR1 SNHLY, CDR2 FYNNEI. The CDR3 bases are TGTGCCAGCAGTAGCACTCCGAGTGGTGGCTACACCTTC. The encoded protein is CASSSTPSGGYTF.

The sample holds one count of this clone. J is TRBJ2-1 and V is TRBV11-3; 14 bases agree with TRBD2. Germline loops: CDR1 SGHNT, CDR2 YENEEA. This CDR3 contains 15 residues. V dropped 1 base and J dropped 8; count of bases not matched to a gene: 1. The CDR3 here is CASSLAGLAGDEQFF. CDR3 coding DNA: TGTGCCAGCAGCTTAGCGGGACTAGCGGGAGATGAGCAGTTCTTC.

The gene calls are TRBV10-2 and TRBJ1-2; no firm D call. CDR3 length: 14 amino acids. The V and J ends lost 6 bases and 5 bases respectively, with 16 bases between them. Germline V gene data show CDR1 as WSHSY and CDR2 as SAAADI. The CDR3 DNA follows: TGCGCCAGCAGACCCGCTTTCGGCGGTTATGGCTACACCTTC. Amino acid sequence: CASRPAFGGYGYTF.